Following are 18 T cell receptor beta chains from one sample sequenced in a study of blood T cell repertoires in COVID-19. TCRdb's copy holds only in-frame clones and misses some; the assay was immunoSEQ multiplex PCR. The repertoire holds about 50,000 clones, under 95% seen once, with 3.5% to 4% in the top ten. The sequencing sample was made of peripheral blood. These TCRs come from a human donor in a cohort sampled during active COVID-19.

CDR3 loop: CASRHYSNQPQHF. Written as DNA, the CDR3 is TGTGCCAGCCGTCACTATAGCAATCAGCCCCAGCATTTT. The chain carries TRBV19 and TRBJ1-5; D is uncertain. Deletions cut 9 bases from V and 0 bases from J, with 9 bases between. The CDR3 spans 13 residues. Germline V gene sequence: CDR1 LNHDA, CDR2 SQIVND (reference sequence). The full variable domain, with the rest looked up from reference TRBV19 and TRBJ1-5, is DGGITQSPKYLFRKEGQNVTLSCEQNLNHDAMYWYRQDPGQGLRLIYYSQIVNDFQKGDIAEGYSVSREKKESFPLTVTSAQKNPTAFYLCASRHYSNQPQHFGDGTRLSIL.

The chain is built from TRBV19 and TRBJ1-5, with 11 bases aligning to TRBD1. The length of the CDR3 is 16 residues. The germline gives CDR1 LNHDA, CDR2 SQIVND (reference sequence). After removal of 4 bases from V and 4 bases from J, the junction contained 6 bases not matched to a gene. CDR3 loop: CASSSRDRGTNQPQHF. The CDR3 DNA is TGTGCCAGTAGTAGCCGGGACAGGGGGACGAATCAGCCCCAGCATTTT.

This chain uses TRBV4-1 with TRBJ1-3; 8 nucleotides agree with TRBD1. Germline trimming cut 1 base from V and 4 bases from J; bases unmatched to any gene: 6. The CDR3 spans 16 residues. Per germline, CDR1 MGHRA and CDR2 YSYEKL. The CDR3: CASSQGPRDRGNTIYF. The CDR3 bases are TGCGCCAGCAGCCAAGGCCCCCGGGACAGGGGAAACACCATATATTTT.

This chain links TRBV2 with TRBJ2-5, with D maybe TRBD2 (6 bases). CDR3 length: 13 residues. V shed 8 bases and J shed 4 bases, with 14 bases lying between them. CDR1 and CDR2 (germline): SNHLY, FYNNEI. DNA of the CDR3: TGTGCCAGCTCGGGACTTAGGGGAGAGACCCAGTACTTC. Translated: CASSGLRGETQYF.

The V and J genes are TRBV11-2 and TRBJ2-1, with 10 bases that match TRBD2. Per the germline V gene, CDR1 is SGHAT and CDR2 is FQNNGV. The junction had 0 bases not matched to a gene; V was cut back by 4 bases and J by 0 bases. CDR3 size: 15 residues. The CDR3 region is CASSSSGSSYNEQFF. The CDR3 DNA follows: TGTGCCAGCAGCTCTAGCGGGAGCTCCTACAATGAGCAGTTCTTC.

The chain combines TRBV18 with TRBJ1-1; D is undetermined. V dropped 0 bases and J dropped 0 bases, with 8 bases sitting between them. This CDR3 spans 15 amino acids. The germline CDR1 and CDR2 sequences are KGHSH and LQKENI. CDR3 region: CASSPPSPLNTEAFF. CDR3 nucleotide sequence: TGTGCCAGCTCACCACCGTCCCCTTTGAACACTGAAGCTTTCTTT.

J is TRBJ1-4 and V is TRBV28, with D unclear. The CDR3 loop spans 14 amino acids. Per the germline V gene, CDR1 is MDHEN and CDR2 is SYDVKM. Trimming pared 1 base from V and 4 bases from J, leaving 7 bases between. For the CDR3, the DNA is TGTGCCAGCAGTTTATCTGGCCTTAATGAAAAACTGTTTTTT. This encodes CASSLSGLNEKLFF.

The chain has TRBV28 and TRBJ1-2; maybe TRBD1 (6 bases). The germline V gene has CDR1 MDHEN and CDR2 SYDVKM. Trimming cost V 4 bases and J 6 bases, with 18 bases left between them. CDR3 length equals 15 residues. This chain's CDR3 is CASSSPGTKVHGYTF. The DNA for the CDR3 is TGTGCCAGCAGTTCCCCCGGGACAAAGGTACATGGCTACACCTTC.

The rearrangement links TRBV5-5 to TRBJ2-7; TRBD2 might be the D (7 bases). The V end lost 0 bases, the J end lost 3 bases, and 13 bases lay between the germline ends. The CDR3 contains 15 residues. The germline CDR1 and CDR2 sequences are SGHKS and YYEKEE (reference sequence). The CDR3 loop reads CASSLAGGHSYEQYF. CDR3 nucleotides: TGTGCCAGCAGCTTGGCCGGGGGGCACAGCTACGAGCAGTACTTC.

CDR3 amino acids: CASSPRPGTLSYNEQFF. DNA of the CDR3: TGTGCCAGCAGCCCCCGACCCGGGACTCTCTCCTACAATGAGCAGTTCTTC. The J gene is TRBJ2-1, the V gene TRBV4-2; TRBD2 is a possible D gene (6 bases). Looked up from germline, CDR1 is LGHNA and CDR2 is YNFKEQ. The CDR3 has 17 residues. The germline V and J ends were trimmed by 4 bases and 0 bases, with 16 bases remaining between them.

The V gene is TRBV19, the J gene TRBJ2-7, with a tentative D call TRBD2 (5 bases). Trimming took 4 bases from V and 2 from J, leaving 12 bases between them. Germline V CDR1 and CDR2: LNHDA, SQIVND (reference sequence). The CDR3 covers 14 residues. CDR3 region: CASSKASGPYEQYF. The CDR3 DNA reads as TGTGCCAGTAGTAAGGCGAGCGGCCCCTACGAGCAGTACTTC.

This clone is a singleton in its sample. The rearrangement joins TRBV11-2 to TRBJ2-7; possible D gene TRBD1, 6 bases. V was clipped by 4 bases and J by 7 bases, with 17 bases between them. There are 14 residues in the CDR3. Germline-derived CDR1 and CDR2 are SGHAT and FQNNGV. The CDR3 bases are TGTGCCAGCAGCTCATCGTGGGGGCAGCGGGAGCAGTACTTC. This encodes CASSSSWGQREQYF.

The J gene is TRBJ2-6, the V gene TRBV24-1; D is ambiguous. Trimming took 2 bases from V and 2 from J, leaving 12 bases between them. The CDR3 runs 17 residues. The V gene's germline CDR1 is KGHDR and CDR2 SFDVKD. The CDR3 sequence: CATSDSNYIPGANVLTF. The CDR3 bases are TGTGCCACCAGTGATTCTAACTACATCCCTGGGGCCAACGTCCTGACTTTC.

This chain uses TRBV5-4 with TRBJ2-5; TRBD1 might be the D (6 bases). CDR3 size: 14 residues. The germline V and J ends were trimmed by 4 bases and 2 bases, with 12 bases remaining between them. CDR1 and CDR2 (germline): SGHNT, YYREEE (reference sequence). CDR3 sequence: CASSLTGIQETQYF. CDR3 DNA: TGTGCCAGCAGCCTGACAGGAATACAAGAGACCCAGTACTTC.

V usage is TRBV10-3 and J usage is TRBJ1-5; possible D gene TRBD1, 5 bases. The length of the CDR3 is 14 residues. With 3 bases removed from V and 4 bases from J, the gap between germline ends came to 10 bases. The germline CDR1 and CDR2 sequences are ENHRY and SYGVKD. The CDR3 nucleotides are TGTGCCATCAGTGACGACAGTACTAATCAGCCCCAGCATTTT. Its protein is CAISDDSTNQPQHF.

V usage is TRBV18 and J usage is TRBJ2-7; TRBD2 matches at 11 bases. The CDR3 covers 14 residues. Germline V gene lookup returns CDR1 KGHSH and CDR2 LQKENI. Unmatched junction bases numbered 3, after V lost 5 bases and J lost 3 bases. CDR3 sequence reads: CASSTGTSGYEQYV. The CDR3 DNA reads TGTGCCAGCTCAACCGGGACTAGCGGCTACGAGCAGTACGTC.

The J gene is TRBJ2-7, the V gene TRBV19; 9 nucleotides line up with TRBD1. Germline CDR1 LNHDA, CDR2 SQIVND (reference sequence). This CDR3 has 12 amino acids. J was trimmed by 4 bases and V by 8 bases; bases with no gene match: 3. For the CDR3, the DNA is TGTGCCAGTCGGGGGACAGGGTACGAGCAGTACTTC. Protein sequence: CASRGTGYEQYF.

Only one count was recorded for this clone. This chain connects TRBV30 to TRBJ1-4; 7 bases match TRBD1. Unmatched junction bases numbered 4, after V lost 3 bases and J lost 3 bases. The CDR3 sequence is 14 residues long. The germline V gene has CDR1 GTSNPN and CDR2 SVGIG (reference sequence). The CDR3 sequence is CAWRAGQPNEKLFF. CDR3 bases: TGTGCCTGGAGGGCGGGACAGCCTAATGAAAAACTGTTTTTT. The whole variable domain, remainder taken from reference TRBV30 and TRBJ1-4, is SQTIHQWPATLVQPVGSPLSLECTVEGTSNPNLYWYRQAAGRGLQLLFYSVGIGQISSEVPQNLSASRPQDRQFILSSKKLLLSDSGFYLCAWRAGQPNEKLFFGSGTQLSVL.